This record looks at one T cell receptor (beta chain) sequence and its context. What this receptor recognizes is not known. No much larger clonotype is one base removed from it; base qualities were not supplied. The meaning of the sample's time point label: pre-transplant. Thawed unstimulated PBMCs were stained for CD3, CD4 and CD8 and FACS-sorted into CD3+CD4+ and CD3+CD8+ populations. All 8 studied subjects were randomized to withdrawal of immunosuppression. The Qiagen DNeasy Blood and Tissue Kit was used for isolation of genomic DNA. This sample stems from a study of T cell clones after liver transplantation (dated by TCRdb to between 2019 and 2020). Turning to the overall study: Samples were obtained from ITN030ST, a randomized trial in which withdrawal of immunosuppression was attempted within 2 years of liver transplantation. Donor-reactive T cell clones were identified by TCRbeta sequencing following a pre-transplant mixed lymphocyte reaction and were subsequently tracked in post-transplant blood. Third party-reactive TCRbeta sequences were also identified from pre-transplant MLRs to serve as an antigen-independent comparator for donor-reactive sequences. Three of the eight recipients were HCV-positive; the others were transplanted for non-autoimmune, non-viral indications. Subjects received no induction therapy and standard immunosuppression until randomization at 12-24 months post-transplant. Tolerance was defined as complete immunosuppression withdrawal for at least one year with no rise in liver enzymes beyond twice the upper limit of normal. Blood samples were collected pre-transplant, then pre-randomization ahead of withdrawal, and finally post-randomization once withdrawal had either been completed or failed. Of the 8 liver transplant recipients making up the studied cohort, 3 were classified as tolerant and 5 as non-tolerant.

General study outcomes and caveats: A significant post-transplant decrease in circulating donor-reactive CD4 TCRbeta sequences was observed in most of the 8 subjects, irrespective of tolerance or HCV status. When repertoire turnover was accounted for, significantly reduced detection of donor-reactive sequences was found in 7 of 8 subjects for CD4 and in 8 of 8 subjects for CD8. Without allograft tissue specimens, donor-reactive T cells may have migrated into the graft rather than being deleted. Because of small, heterogeneous patient numbers and non-standardized post-transplant time points, the conclusions were only preliminary. Donor-reactive sequences decreased more than third party-reactive sequences, which suggests partial antigen-specific deletion that was not related to withdrawal success. Low numbers of available donor cells limited the measurable donor-reactive repertoire in a couple of subjects.

Frozen genomic DNA underwent high-throughput TCRbeta CDR3 sequencing by immunoSEQ, including PCR amplification, mapping, bias correction and internal controls. Per the original workflow: Only productive rearrangements were retained, and each unique TCRbeta sequence was defined by its CDR3 nucleotide sequence together with its V and J gene. Donor-reactive sequences required at least 5-fold expansion in CFSE-low cells versus unstimulated pre-transplant cells and at least 0.01% frequency. Per-subject minimum frequency thresholds, based on the lowest-template unstimulated sample, ensured at least 90% detection power. Jensen-Shannon divergence between the top 1000 TCRbeta sequences after and before transplant was used to measure repertoire turnover. Changes in detection of donor-reactive sequences were assessed with two-sided Fisher's exact tests. Entries here come from immuneACCESS through TCRdb and include only in-frame sequences with V and J called. Some clones fail to appear in such tables; in the studies checked, an unresolved V gene covers under half of the shortfall, and the cause of the remainder is unknown. The V and J calls and clone size were taken over from that table, and D and trimming were inferred from the DNA. This sample comprises 70,000 to 80,000 clones, around 90% of them detected only once. Roughly 2.6% of the sample lies in the top ten.

Inclusive of the bounding cysteine and phenylalanine, the CDR3 is 17 residues long. The only DNA kept is the CDR3, 51 bases in frame from the first base. Looking up the germline V gene yields CDR1 MNHNS and CDR2 SASEGT. V trim: 2 bases; J trim: 0 bases; unmatched bases: 8. The sequence came from a human donor who received a liver transplant. The sequences come from CD4+ T cells from blood, collected before liver transplant. The sequence links TRBV6-1 to TRBJ2-3, and 7 junctional nucleotides match TRBD2. The CDR3 protein: CASSEWASGASTDTQYF. At the DNA level, the sequence is TGTGCCAGCAGTGAATGGGCTAGCGGTGCTAGCACAGATACGCAGTATTTT.